The following is a T cell receptor beta chain sequence with its context. The antigen is unknown. Treatment given: randomized to nivolumab then ipilimumab (arm A) or the reverse (arm B). These data are taken from a study of sequential checkpoint blockade in melanoma. Sequencing was performed with immunoSEQ multiplex PCR; in TCRdb, only in-frame clones are kept and a portion is missing. The table has around 2,000 clones, 20% to 25% seen once. Study-level findings and limits: Patients with week-13 increases in T-cell fraction and clonality benefited about 30 times more often.

The sequence came from a human donor with melanoma. The sample was tumor tissue (inferred from file names), taken from a patient given nivolumab and ipilimumab in sequence.

DNA of the CDR3: TGTGCCAGCTCCCGGGCCTCCGGGACAGACTCTGGAAACACCATATATTTT. Its protein is CASSRASGTDSGNTIYF. The J gene is TRBJ1-3, the V gene TRBV18; 7 bases map to TRBD1. From germline, CDR1 is KGHSH and CDR2 LQKENI. The CDR3 extends over 17 amino acids. The V gene end was trimmed by 6 bases and the J gene end by 0 bases; junction bases not matched to a gene: 11.